This T cell receptor (beta chain) was documented in a study of blood T cell repertoires in COVID-19. Study information: Sites across the United States, Italy and Spain contributed samples from acute and convalescent COVID-19. T cells, B-cell-depleted T cells, or PBMCs supplied cDNA or gDNA.

The V gene's germline CDR1 is MDHEN and CDR2 SYDVKM. With V trimmed by 5 bases and J by 7 bases, 3 bases remained unmatched. This CDR3 contains 13 residues. In the original analysis: Scientists estimated how many nucleated cells there were by amplifying reference gene primers. Profiled with immunoSEQ multiplex PCR; TCRdb holds only in-frame clones, not every one. The V and J calls and clone size were taken over from that table, and D and trimming were inferred from the DNA. Counted here are about 270,000 clones, about nine tenths occurring once; the ten biggest clones make up over 4%. Enrolled through a virtual design, the participants were between about 18 and 100 years of age and came from 24 US areas.

This chain joins TRBV28 and TRBJ1-5; TRBD1 aligns across 9 bases. Sequencing used PBMCs or T cells enriched from blood (not recorded which). The TCR originated in a woman younger than 45 with acute COVID-19. The CDR3 reads CASSTGGWQPQHF. DNA for the CDR3: TGTGCCAGCAGTACAGGGGGCTGGCAGCCCCAGCATTTT.